This T cell receptor (beta chain) was found in a study of blood T cell repertoires in COVID-19. On the study more broadly: Material from acute and convalescent COVID-19 was sourced from the United States, Italy and Spain. T cells, B-cell-depleted T cells, or PBMCs provided the cDNA or gDNA that served as material.

The germline CDR1 and CDR2 sequences are LGHNT and FRNRAP. The V end lost 4 bases, the J end lost 4 bases, and 19 bases lay between the germline ends. The CDR3 loop spans 16 amino acids. Source study methods: Reference gene primer amplification yielded estimated nucleated cell counts. Method: immunoSEQ multiplex PCR; TCRdb's copy keeps in-frame clones and lacks some. The DNA gave D and trimming, while V, J and clone size come from that table. The table shows 100,000 to 150,000 clones, with 75% to 85% occurring only once. The material sequenced was peripheral blood. The TCR originated in a middle-aged man with active or convalescent COVID-19. The J gene is TRBJ1-2, the V gene TRBV12-5, with D maybe TRBD1 (5 bases). The DNA of the CDR3 is TGTGCTAGTGGTTCCTCCCCGCAACAGGTGGGCTATGGCTACACCTTC. It yields the protein CASGSSPQQVGYGYTF.